Listed below are T cell receptor beta chains from one sample, sequenced in a study of T-cell reconstitution after alpha-beta-depleted transplantation in children. Using its own MiXCR run on the PCR reads, TCRdb lists one record per CDR3 protein. Among about 210,000 distinct CDR3 sequences listed, around a sixth were seen once. Sequencing used PBMCs, mostly from graft donor cells, obtained 360 days after TCRalphabeta/CD19-depleted stem cell transplant. Every receptor here comes from a male patient aged 2 to 10 who had a stem cell transplant for acute lymphoblastic leukemia, so the T cells may come from the graft donor. Both conserved end residues are part of each CDR3. Each record gives: V gene, clone size, CDR3 length, J gene, D gene, CDR3 DNA, CDR3 protein. D genes are given only for firm matches. Some rows have no size entry. The others give once, few or many, or a class for an expanded clone.

TRBV5-1,.,16,TRBJ1-5,TRBD1,TGCGCCAGCAGCTCAAAGCAGACAGGGTTGGGTCAGCCCCAGCATTTT,CASSSKQTGLGQPQHF
TRBV7-9,few,16,TRBJ1-6,.,TGTGCCAGCAGCGCAAAAACAGGGTTTGGGTTTTCACCCCTCCACTTT,CASSAKTGFGFSPLHF
TRBV5-1,few,15,TRBJ1-1,.,TGCGCCAGCAGCCCAAGAGTAGGGGAAGGGACTGAAGCTTTCTTT,CASSPRVGEGTEAFF
TRBV5-1,.,15,TRBJ2-3,TRBD2,TGCGCCAGCAGCTTGGAGGGACTAGCGGGGCGGACGCAGTATTTT,CASSLEGLAGRTQYF
TRBV5-1,.,11,TRBJ2-3,.,TGCGCCAGCAGCTTCGAAAATACGCAGTATTTT,CASSFENTQYF
TRBV3-1,few,14,TRBJ2-3,.,TGTGCCAGCAGCCAGACCTCACCCACAGATACGCAGTATTTT,CASSQTSPTDTQYF
TRBV21-1,.,14,TRBJ2-5,.,TGTGCCAGCAGCAAGGGAGCGGGGCAAGAGACCCAGTACTTC,CASSKGAGQETQYF
TRBV5-4,.,19,TRBJ2-4,TRBD1,TGTGCCAGCAGCTCCCAGGGACAGGGGGATACAATAGCCAAAAACATTCAGTACTTC,CASSSQGQGDTIAKNIQYF
TRBV5-1,.,13,TRBJ2-1,.,TGCGCCAGCAGCATACAGGATTTCAATGAGCAGTTCTTC,CASSIQDFNEQFF
TRBV20-1,few,15,TRBJ2-1,.,TGCAGTGCTAGAGACGGGACCCGCACGTACAATGAGCAGTTCTTC,CSARDGTRTYNEQFF
TRBV3-1,few,17,TRBJ2-2,TRBD2,TGTGCCAGCAGCCCAGTAGCGGGGGGGAGCAACACCGGGGAGCTGTTTTTT,CASSPVAGGSNTGELFF
TRBV20-1,many,17,TRBJ1-5,TRBD1,TGCAGTGCTAGAGAGTCCTGGGGACAGGTAGTCAATCAGCCCCAGCATTTT,CSARESWGQVVNQPQHF
TRBV21-1,few,16,TRBJ2-7,.,TGTGCCAGCAGCAAATTCCAAGGCTCAAAGTTGAACGAGCAGTACTTC,CASSKFQGSKLNEQYF
TRBV28,few,15,TRBJ1-1,TRBD1,TGTGCCAGCAGTAAGGCAGGGGGAATGAACACTGAAGCTTTCTTT,CASSKAGGMNTEAFF
TRBV11-1,.,17,TRBJ2-1,TRBD1,TGTGCCAGCAACCCGGGACAGGGAAAAGGCTCCTACAATGAGCAGTTCTTC,CASNPGQGKGSYNEQFF
TRBV2,few,13,TRBJ2-1,.,TGTGCCAGCAGTGAGTTGCAGTACAATGAGCAGTTCTTC,CASSELQYNEQFF
TRBV7-8,few,14,TRBJ2-5,TRBD1,TGTGCCAGCAGCCCCAAAGGGACAGAAGAGACCCAGTACTTC,CASSPKGTEETQYF
TRBV5-1,many,13,TRBJ2-5,TRBD1,TGCGCCAGCAGCCTGGACAGGCAAGAGACCCAGTACTTC,CASSLDRQETQYF
TRBV20-1,.,14,TRBJ2-2,TRBD1,TGCAGTGCCGCGGACAGGGTGACCACCGGGGAGCTGTTTTTT,CSAADRVTTGELFF
TRBV7-2,.,16,TRBJ2-2,TRBD2,TGTGCCAGCAGCTTAGCCGTAGCGGGGAACACCGGGGAGCTGTTTTTT,CASSLAVAGNTGELFF
TRBV6-2/TRBV6-3,few,14,TRBJ1-5,.,TGTGCCAGCAGCTTTGGACAGCCCAATCAGCCCCAGCATTTT,CASSFGQPNQPQHF
TRBV5-1,few,15,TRBJ1-2,TRBD1,TGCGCCAGCAGCTTGGGAGGAGGGGGCTACTATGGCTACACCTTC,CASSLGGGGYYGYTF
TRBV6-2/TRBV6-3,few,14,TRBJ1-1,.,TGTGCCAGCAGTCCCTTAGGTCTGAACACTGAAGCTTTCTTT,CASSPLGLNTEAFF
TRBV10-3,few,11,TRBJ2-7,.,TGTGCCATCAGTTGGACAGACGAGCAGTACTTC,CAISWTDEQYF
TRBV29-1,.,14,TRBJ1-1,TRBD1,TGCAGCGTTGAAAGACAGGGGGATTACACTGAAGCTTTCTTT,CSVERQGDYTEAFF
TRBV7-6,.,15,TRBJ2-3,TRBD2,TGTGCCAGCAGCCGGAGCGGGGGAGGAATAGATACGCAGTATTTT,CASSRSGGGIDTQYF
TRBV3-1,.,14,TRBJ2-3,TRBD1,TGTGCCAGCAGCCAGGGACAGCGCACAGATACGCAGTATTTT,CASSQGQRTDTQYF
TRBV7-2,few,14,TRBJ1-1,TRBD1,TGTGCCAGCAGCTTAGAGACCGGGACAGATGAAGCTTTCTTT,CASSLETGTDEAFF
TRBV5-1,few,15,TRBJ2-5,.,TGCGCCAGCAGCTGGATAGGCAGGAGGAGGGAGACCCAGTACTTC,CASSWIGRRRETQYF
TRBV4-2,.,16,TRBJ2-2,TRBD2,TGTGCCAGCAGCCAAGAGGCGGGGGTGAACACCGGGGAGCTGTTTTTT,CASSQEAGVNTGELFF
TRBV6-1,.,12,TRBJ1-5,.,TGTGCCAGCAGTGAATGGGGTCAGCCCCAGCATTTT,CASSEWGQPQHF
TRBV7-2,.,14,TRBJ1-1,.,TGTGCCAGCAGCCTCTTAGGTGGGGCAGCTGAAGCTTTCTTT,CASSLLGGAAEAFF
TRBV6-2/TRBV6-3,few,19,TRBJ2-7,TRBD2,TGTGCCAGCAGGCGAGGTGGGACTAGCGGGTTCTACCACCCCTACGAGCAGTACTTC,CASRRGGTSGFYHPYEQYF
TRBV12-3/TRBV12-4,many,13,TRBJ1-4,.,TGTGCCAGCAGACCCCTGGGGGGAGAAAAACTGTTTTTT,CASRPLGGEKLFF
TRBV5-1,.,15,TRBJ2-3,.,TGCGCCAGCAGCCCATGGCAGGGCCACACAGATACGCAGTATTTT,CASSPWQGHTDTQYF
TRBV20-1,.,16,TRBJ2-3,TRBD2,TGCAGTGCTAGCATGCCTTTAGGACTAGCTCAAGATACGCAGTATTTT,CSASMPLGLAQDTQYF
TRBV11-2,few,14,TRBJ2-1,.,TGTGCCAGCAGCTCGGGACTCCTCTACAATGAGCAGTTCTTC,CASSSGLLYNEQFF
TRBV27,many,13,TRBJ2-1,TRBD2,TGTGCCAGCAGTCCCGGTCGGACTAGCGGACCGTTCTTC,CASSPGRTSGPFF
TRBV12-3/TRBV12-4,few,17,TRBJ2-5,TRBD2,TGTGCCAGCAGTTTTCTAGCGGGGGGCGTGTACCAAGAGACCCAGTACTTC,CASSFLAGGVYQETQYF
TRBV10-1,many,15,TRBJ2-7,.,TGCGCCAGCAGTGAGAAGTTGGGCAGCTCCTACGAGCAGTACTTC,CASSEKLGSSYEQYF
TRBV12-3/TRBV12-4,.,10,TRBJ1-2,.,TGTGCCAGCAGTTTCGGAGGCTACACCTTC,CASSFGGYTF
TRBV29-1,.,11,TRBJ2-4,.,TGCAGCGTTGAGTGGGGAGACATTCAGTACTTC,CSVEWGDIQYF
TRBV6-2/TRBV6-3,few,13,TRBJ2-1,.,TGTGCCATAGGGGAGAGGGCCTACAATGAGCAGTTCTTC,CAIGERAYNEQFF
TRBV29-1,few,13,TRBJ2-1,.,TGCAGCGTTACGGGGATAAGAATTAATGAGCAGTTCTTC,CSVTGIRINEQFF
TRBV18,few,15,TRBJ2-3,.,TGTGCCAGCTCACCACTGGCGGAAAGCACAGATACGCAGTATTTT,CASSPLAESTDTQYF
TRBV11-2,.,16,TRBJ1-2,.,TGTGCCAGCAGCTTACTAGCCCGGAAGCTAGACTATGGCTACACCTTC,CASSLLARKLDYGYTF
TRBV19,.,11,TRBJ1-5,TRBD1,TGTGCCAGCCAGGGGGATCAGCCCCAGCATTTT,CASQGDQPQHF
TRBV7-2,.,15,TRBJ1-4,.,TGTGCCAGCAGCTTAGTGAGCGGACAGTTGGAAAAACTGTTTTTT,CASSLVSGQLEKLFF
TRBV4-2,.,17,TRBJ1-5,.,TGTGCCAGCAGCCAAGATGGAGGACCCAGTAGCAATCAGCCCCAGCATTTT,CASSQDGGPSSNQPQHF
TRBV7-9,few,14,TRBJ1-5,.,TGTGCCAGCAGCATAGACCTTAGCAATCAGCCCCAGCATTTT,CASSIDLSNQPQHF
TRBV7-3,.,13,TRBJ2-1,TRBD2,TGTGCCAGCAGCCGCGGGGGTAGAGGTGAGCAGTTCTTC,CASSRGGRGEQFF
TRBV18,.,14,TRBJ2-3,TRBD1,TGTGCCAGCCGACGGACAGGGCCCACAGATACGCAGTATTTT,CASRRTGPTDTQYF
TRBV20-1,few,14,TRBJ2-5,.,TGCAGTGCTAGAGATCTCCTGGACCAAGAGACCCAGTACTTC,CSARDLLDQETQYF
TRBV3-1,few,14,TRBJ2-5,TRBD1,TGTGCCAGCAGCCCTTTAGACAGGGCAGAGACCCAGTACTTC,CASSPLDRAETQYF
TRBV20-1,few,14,TRBJ2-5,.,TGCAGTGCTAGAGATCCTGGGGCGCGGGAGACCCAGTACTTC,CSARDPGARETQYF
TRBV10-3,few,14,TRBJ2-6,.,TGTGCCATCAGTCAGGGACCTGGGGCCAACGTCCTGACTTTC,CAISQGPGANVLTF
TRBV30,.,16,TRBJ2-3,.,TGTGCCTGGATACACCCGAGGGGCTTCTTCATGGATACGCAGTATTTT,CAWIHPRGFFMDTQYF